The 26 T cell receptor beta chains below all came from one sample that was sequenced in a study of sequential checkpoint blockade in melanoma. Treatment of the sample: randomized to nivolumab then ipilimumab (arm A) or the reverse (arm B). Sequencing used immunoSEQ multiplex PCR; TCRdb keeps in-frame clones, though not all of them. The repertoire has about 7,700 clones, 50% to 75% of them found once; the top ten carry 8.7%. The sequences come from CD8+ T cells sorted from blood (inferred from file names), collected from a patient given nivolumab and ipilimumab in sequence. These receptors were obtained from a human donor with melanoma.

This clone was counted a few times. V and J are TRBV7-8 and TRBJ2-1; 7 bases line up with TRBD2. V was pared by 2 bases and J by 2 bases, with 3 bases of the junction left unmatched. Per the germline V gene, CDR1 is SGHVS and CDR2 is FQNEAQ. The CDR3 runs to 15 residues. The CDR3 bases are TGTGCCAGCAGCTTATACAGCGGGGCCTACAATGAGCAGTTCTTC. Protein: CASSLYSGAYNEQFF.

This clone was counted a single time. The V and J genes are TRBV7-2 and TRBJ1-3; D gene uncertain. Trimming cost V 1 base and J 0 bases, with 7 bases left between them. The CDR3 runs to 15 residues. Germline assignment: CDR1 SGHTA and CDR2 FQGNSA. The CDR3 coding sequence is TGTGCCAGCAGCTTAGACCTTAGCTCTGGAAACACCATATATTTT. It is translated as CASSLDLSSGNTIYF. Drawing the rest from reference TRBV7-2 and TRBJ1-3, the complete variable domain is GAGVSQSPSNKVTEKGKDVELRCDPISGHTALYWYRQSLGQGLEFLIYFQGNSAPDKSGLPSDRFSAERTGGSVSTLTIQRTQQEDSAVYLCASSLDLSSGNTIYFGEGSWLTVV.

CDR3 nucleotide sequence: TGTGCCAGCAGAGGAGACAGCCCATCCTACGAGCAGTACTTC. Translation gives CASRGDSPSYEQYF. This sequence joins TRBV27 and TRBJ2-7; the D gene is possibly TRBD1 (5 bases). Germline CDR1 MNHEY, CDR2 SMNVEV (reference sequence). CDR3 length: 14 residues. The germline V and J ends were trimmed by 6 bases and 1 base, with 13 bases remaining between them.

Notes on this clone: One end of the junction does not line up with germline, which may come from a read error. The chain carries TRBV4-1 and TRBJ2-1; the D gene is possibly TRBD1 (7 bases). The V gene's germline CDR1 is MGHRA and CDR2 YSYEKL. The CDR3 has 15 amino acids. CDR3 amino acids: CASSQARGAYNEQFF. The DNA for the CDR3 is TGTGCCAGCAGCCAAGCCAGGGGGGCCTACAATGAGCAGTTCTTC.

The chain joins TRBV28 to TRBJ1-2, with a tentative D call TRBD1 (6 bases). CDR1 and CDR2 (germline): MDHEN, SYDVKM. Trimming stripped 2 bases from V and 8 bases from J, with 12 bases between. This CDR3 has 13 amino acids. The DNA of the CDR3 is TGTGCCAGCAGTTTAAGGACAGCCCGGGGCTACACCTTC. This translates into CASSLRTARGYTF.

The chain joins TRBV4-1 to TRBJ1-4; D might be TRBD1 (6 bases). There are 15 residues in the CDR3. The ends were cut back, 1 base at V and 4 bases at J, with 10 bases in the middle. Germline V lookup: CDR1 MGHRA, CDR2 YSYEKL. Here the CDR3 DNA reads TGCGCCAGCAGCCAAGTGGCAGGGGTTAATGAAAAACTGTTTTTT. This encodes CASSQVAGVNEKLFF.

This clone has a handful of counts. The rearrangement uses TRBV19 and TRBJ2-1, with 9 nucleotides matching TRBD2. V was pared by 4 bases and J by 4 bases, with 5 bases of the junction left unmatched. This CDR3 contains 15 residues. Germline values: CDR1 LNHDA, CDR2 SQIVND (reference sequence). The CDR3 reads CASSKTSGDYNEQFF. The CDR3 region has the DNA TGTGCCAGTAGTAAGACTAGCGGAGATTACAATGAGCAGTTCTTC. Filled out from reference TRBV19 and TRBJ2-1, the complete variable domain reads DGGITQSPKYLFRKEGQNVTLSCEQNLNHDAMYWYRQDPGQGLRLIYYSQIVNDFQKGDIAEGYSVSREKKESFPLTVTSAQKNPTAFYLCASSKTSGDYNEQFFGPGTRLTVL.

This clone is a singleton in its sample. The gene calls are TRBV25-1 and TRBJ2-7; the match to TRBD2 covers 8 bases. Germline CDR1 MGHDK, CDR2 SYGVNS. V dropped 2 bases and J dropped 0; count of bases not matched to a gene: 0. CDR3 size: 14 residues. CDR3 coding DNA: TGTGCCAGCAGTGAAGCGGGAGGCTCCTACGAGCAGTACTTC. Its protein is CASSEAGGSYEQYF.

The chain is built from TRBV7-3 and TRBJ2-1; the match to TRBD2 covers 9 bases. Germline V gene lookup returns CDR1 SGHTA and CDR2 FQGTGA. CDR3 length equals 17 residues. V gave up 5 bases and J gave up 4 bases; unmatched junction bases: 12. Here the CDR3 DNA reads TGTGCCAGCAGCCGGACGACTAGCGGCAAAGGATACAATGAGCAGTTCTTC. As protein: CASSRTTSGKGYNEQFF.

In this sample, this clone turned up a few times. The rearrangement uses TRBV7-9 and TRBJ1-5, with TRBD1 identical over 9 bases. The CDR3 covers 14 residues. Germline V CDR1 and CDR2: SEHNR, FQNEAQ (reference sequence). Trimming took 5 bases from V and 6 from J; bases not matched to a gene: 5. The CDR3 coding sequence is TGTGCCAGCAGCCAAACAGGGGGCGGTCAGCCCCAGCATTTT. It yields the protein CASSQTGGGQPQHF.

The rearrangement links TRBV7-9 to TRBJ1-2; no clear D. V lost 5 bases and J lost 1, with 5 bases in between. This CDR3 spans 12 amino acids. Germline V gene sequence: CDR1 SEHNR, CDR2 FQNEAQ (reference sequence). CDR3 protein: CASSPGNYGYTF. The CDR3 DNA follows: TGTGCCAGCAGCCCCGGTAACTATGGCTACACCTTC.

This chain uses TRBV7-9 with TRBJ1-1; TRBD1 is a possible D gene (6 bases). The CDR3 has 15 amino acids. Germline lookup yields CDR1 SEHNR and CDR2 FQNEAQ (reference sequence). The V gene lost 6 bases and the J gene lost 6 bases, with 20 bases spanning the gap. CDR3 in DNA: TGTGCCAGCAGTCTCGGCGGGGGGCTAAAGGCTGAAGCTTTCTTT. It specifies CASSLGGGLKAEAFF.

The rearrangement links TRBV19 to TRBJ1-1; 7 bases are a match to TRBD1. V shed 5 bases and J 4 bases; nucleotides not matched to a gene: 7. The germline V gene has CDR1 LNHDA and CDR2 SQIVND (reference sequence). This CDR3 has 14 amino acids. The CDR3 sequence: CASSPSTGATEAFF. The CDR3 coding sequence is TGTGCCAGTAGTCCCTCTACAGGGGCCACTGAAGCTTTCTTT.

The V call is TRBV5-1, the J call TRBJ2-1, with TRBD1 identical over 7 bases. The CDR3 runs to 13 residues. Germline assignment: CDR1 SGHRS and CDR2 YFSETQ. V was clipped by 3 bases and J by 4 bases; unmatched bases: 1. The CDR3 nucleotides read TGCGCCAGCAGCTGGGACAGTTACAATGAGCAGTTCTTC. Its protein is CASSWDSYNEQFF.

This clone was found a few times. V and J are TRBV5-6 and TRBJ2-7, with D possibly TRBD1 on 6 matching bases. The germline V and J ends were trimmed by 4 bases and 2 bases, with 13 bases remaining between them. The CDR3 is 14 amino acids. Germline assignment: CDR1 SGHDT and CDR2 YYEEEE. The CDR3 nucleotides are TGTGCCAGCAGCCCCCAGGGGCGGACCTACGAGCAGTACTTC. Residues: CASSPQGRTYEQYF.

DNA for the CDR3: TGTGCCAGCAGTGAAGAAGGTGGGCAATCACACGAGCAGTACTTC. The encoded protein is CASSEEGGQSHEQYF. This chain uses TRBV6-1 with TRBJ2-7; the D is unclear. CDR1 and CDR2 (germline): MNHNS, SASEGT. V was shortened by 1 base and J by 5 bases, with 15 bases between the two germline ends. The CDR3 extends over 15 amino acids.

This clone was counted only a few times. The chain carries TRBV6-5 and TRBJ2-7; D possibly corresponds to TRBD2 (7 bases). Trimming removed 0 bases at V and 13 bases at J, with 16 bases between. There are 13 residues in the CDR3. Looked up from germline, CDR1 is MNHEY and CDR2 is SVGAGI. The CDR3 DNA follows: TGTGCCAGCAGTTACTCGTTGGGGGGGGCTCCCTACTTC. Amino acid sequence: CASSYSLGGAPYF.

This sequence joins TRBV7-2 and TRBJ2-1, with D unclear. The CDR3 spans 14 residues. From germline, CDR1 is SGHTA and CDR2 FQGNSA. Trimming removed 1 base from V and 3 bases from J, with 7 bases in between. The CDR3 reads CASSLGLFYNEQFF. CDR3 bases: TGTGCCAGCAGCTTAGGACTGTTCTACAATGAGCAGTTCTTC.

V is TRBV6-1 and J is TRBJ1-4; no definite D call. V lost 2 bases to trimming and J lost 2 bases, with 18 bases between them. The CDR3 runs 18 residues. The germline gives CDR1 MNHNS, CDR2 SASEGT. The CDR3, as DNA: TGTGCCAGCAGTGAATTTTTTTTGGGGTCGGGGACTAATGAAAAACTGTTTTTT. Protein sequence: CASSEFFLGSGTNEKLFF.

This clone came up once. CDR3 sequence (DNA): TGTGCCAGCAGCCGTAACAGGGTAGGACTCAACTATGGCTACACCTTC. As protein: CASSRNRVGLNYGYTF. The chain couples TRBV11-3 to TRBJ1-2; D is possibly TRBD1 (6 bases). V gave up 5 bases and J gave up 2 bases, with 18 bases separating them. In germline, CDR1 is SGHNT, CDR2 YENEEA. This CDR3 region has 16 residues.

V gene TRBV5-8 combines with J gene TRBJ2-7, with D perhaps matching TRBD1 (6 bases). This CDR3 spans 14 amino acids. Germline CDR1 reads SGHTS; CDR2 reads YDEGEE. V was pared by 1 base and J by 5 bases, with 13 bases between. The CDR3 region is CASSLSGAPHEQYF. For the CDR3, the DNA is TGTGCCAGCAGCTTGTCAGGGGCGCCCCACGAGCAGTACTTC.

Only a few counts were recorded for this clone. V gene TRBV27 combines with J gene TRBJ2-2; 12 nucleotides match TRBD2. Germline CDR1 MNHEY, CDR2 SMNVEV (reference sequence). Trimming cost V 5 bases and J 8 bases; bases outside gene matches: 9. This CDR3 has 16 amino acids. The CDR3 nucleotides are TGTGCCAGCAGTCCACGACTAGCGGGAGTATTTGGGGAGCTGTTTTTT. It codes for CASSPRLAGVFGELFF.

The CDR3 DNA sequence: TGTGCCAGCAGCTTAGTTTCGAACAGATATAACTATGGCTACACCTTC. Its translation: CASSLVSNRYNYGYTF. The V gene is TRBV13, the J gene TRBJ1-2; D not certain. The V end was cut by 1 base, the J end by 1 base, with 13 bases between. CDR3 length: 16 amino acids. The germline V gene encodes CDR1 PRHDT and CDR2 FYEKMQ (reference sequence).

The J gene is TRBJ1-4, the V gene TRBV5-1; D call uncertain. This CDR3 spans 17 amino acids. Germline V gene sequence: CDR1 SGHRS, CDR2 YFSETQ. Trimming took 4 bases from V and 5 from J, leaving 21 bases between them. The CDR3, as DNA: TGCGCCAGCAGCCCCTCTCCCTTTACTATAGAAAATGAAAAACTGTTTTTT. It encodes CASSPSPFTIENEKLFF.

This clone was seen only once. J is TRBJ2-7 and V is TRBV27, with TRBD1 matching 8 bases. In germline, CDR1 is MNHEY, CDR2 SMNVEV (reference sequence). The CDR3 covers 13 residues. V lost 5 bases to trimming and J lost 5 bases; unmatched junction nucleotides: 5. The CDR3 loop is CASSLDRGDEQYF. The CDR3 bases are TGTGCCAGCAGTCTTGACAGGGGAGACGAGCAGTACTTC.

The chain joins TRBV27 to TRBJ2-7, with a possible D match to TRBD2 (6 bases). The CDR3 spans 13 residues. Germline assignment: CDR1 MNHEY and CDR2 SMNVEV (reference sequence). The V gene lost 5 bases and the J gene lost 6 bases, with 14 bases spanning the gap. This CDR3 is CASSLGLSSEQYF. The DNA for the CDR3 is TGTGCCAGCAGTCTGGGACTCTCATCCGAGCAGTACTTC.